Given below is one T cell receptor beta chain in context. Its antigen is not known. Time point of the sample: newly diagnosed, previously untreated cHL patient sample. Magnetic negative selection was used to purify CD4+ T cells from PBMCs that had been thawed. This specimen belongs to a study of PD-1 blockade in classical Hodgkin lymphoma. The study's findings and limits: As was reported, newly diagnosed patients showed lower baseline TCR diversity than healthy donors did.

Produced via immunoSEQ multiplex PCR; TCRdb's table is partial and in-frame only. In the table there are around 20,000 clones, roughly 89% of which are singletons. The CDR3 sequence is 12 residues long. Trimming removed 4 bases from V and 8 bases from J, with 10 bases in between. Per the germline V gene, CDR1 is SGHRS and CDR2 is YFSETQ. The rearrangement joins TRBV5-1 to TRBJ2-1; D is unclear. This clonotype originated in a human donor with classical Hodgkin lymphoma. The sample comprised CD4+ T cells from blood. The CDR3 reads CASSANLDEQFF. CDR3 DNA sequence: TGCGCCAGCAGCGCCAATTTAGATGAGCAGTTCTTC.